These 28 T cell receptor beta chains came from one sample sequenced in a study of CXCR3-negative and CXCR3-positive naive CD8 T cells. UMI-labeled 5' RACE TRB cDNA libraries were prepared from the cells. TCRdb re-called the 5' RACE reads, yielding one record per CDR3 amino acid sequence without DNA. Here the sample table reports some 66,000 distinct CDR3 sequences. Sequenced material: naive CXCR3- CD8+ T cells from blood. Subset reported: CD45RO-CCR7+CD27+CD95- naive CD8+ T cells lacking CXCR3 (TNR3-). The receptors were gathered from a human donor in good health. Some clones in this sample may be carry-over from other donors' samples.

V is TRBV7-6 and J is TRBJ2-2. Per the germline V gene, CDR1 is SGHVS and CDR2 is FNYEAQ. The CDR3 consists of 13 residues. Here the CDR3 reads CASSPLSSGELFF.

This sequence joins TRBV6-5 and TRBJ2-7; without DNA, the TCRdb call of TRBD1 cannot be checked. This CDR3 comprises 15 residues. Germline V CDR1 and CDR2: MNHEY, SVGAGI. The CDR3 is CASSYRQGPSYEQYF.

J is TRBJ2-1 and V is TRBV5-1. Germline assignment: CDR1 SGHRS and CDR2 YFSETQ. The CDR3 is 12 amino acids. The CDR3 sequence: CASSLDLNEQFF.

The CDR3 sequence is CSARDWEGTDTQYF. The V gene is TRBV20-1, the J gene TRBJ2-3; with no DNA, the TCRdb D assignment of TRBD2 cannot be verified. The CDR3 totals 14 residues. The germline V gene has CDR1 DFQATT and CDR2 SNEGSKA (reference sequence).

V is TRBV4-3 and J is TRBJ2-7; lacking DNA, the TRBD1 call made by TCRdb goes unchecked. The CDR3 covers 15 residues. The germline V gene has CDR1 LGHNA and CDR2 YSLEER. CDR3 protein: CASSHGQGAGYEQYF.

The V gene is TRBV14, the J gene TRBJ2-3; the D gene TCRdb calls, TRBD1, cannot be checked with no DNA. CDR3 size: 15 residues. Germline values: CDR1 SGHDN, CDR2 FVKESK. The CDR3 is CASSQLSGGTDTQYF.

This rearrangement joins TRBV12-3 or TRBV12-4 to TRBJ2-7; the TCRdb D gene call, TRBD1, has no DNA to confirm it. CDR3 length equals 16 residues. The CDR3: CASSSSTGSLSYEQYF.

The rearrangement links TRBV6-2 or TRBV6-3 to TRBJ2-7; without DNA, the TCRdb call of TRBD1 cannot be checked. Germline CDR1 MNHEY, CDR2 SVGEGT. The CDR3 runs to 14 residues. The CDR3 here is CASSWDTLGYEQYF.

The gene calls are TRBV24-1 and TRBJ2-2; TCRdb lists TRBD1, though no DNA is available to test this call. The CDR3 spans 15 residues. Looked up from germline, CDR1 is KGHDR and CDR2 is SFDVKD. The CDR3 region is CATSDPGSNTGELFF.

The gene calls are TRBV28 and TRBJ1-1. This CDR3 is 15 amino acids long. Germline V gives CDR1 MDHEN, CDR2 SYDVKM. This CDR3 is CASSIGTEGGTEAFF.

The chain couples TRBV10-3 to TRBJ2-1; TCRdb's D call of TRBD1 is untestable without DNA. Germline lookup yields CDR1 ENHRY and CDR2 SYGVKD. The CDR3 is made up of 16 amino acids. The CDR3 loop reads CAISEKGAGSGDEQFF.

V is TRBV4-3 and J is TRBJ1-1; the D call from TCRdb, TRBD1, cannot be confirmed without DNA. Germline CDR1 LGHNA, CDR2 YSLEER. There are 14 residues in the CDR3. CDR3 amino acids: CASSQDRGITEAFF.

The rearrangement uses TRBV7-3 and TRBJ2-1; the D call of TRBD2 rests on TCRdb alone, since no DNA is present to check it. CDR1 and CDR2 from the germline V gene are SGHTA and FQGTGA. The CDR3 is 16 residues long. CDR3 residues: CASSPRLAGSYNEQFF. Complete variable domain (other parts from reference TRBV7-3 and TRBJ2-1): GAGVSQTPSNKVTEKGKYVELRCDPISGHTALYWYRQSLGQGPEFLIYFQGTGAADDSGLPNDRFFAVRPEGSVSTLKIQRTERGDSAVYLCASSPRLAGSYNEQFFGPGTRLTVL.

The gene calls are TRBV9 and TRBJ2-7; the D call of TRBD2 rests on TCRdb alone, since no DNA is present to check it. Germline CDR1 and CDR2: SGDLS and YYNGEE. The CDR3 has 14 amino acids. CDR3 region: CASSPSGYLYEQYF.

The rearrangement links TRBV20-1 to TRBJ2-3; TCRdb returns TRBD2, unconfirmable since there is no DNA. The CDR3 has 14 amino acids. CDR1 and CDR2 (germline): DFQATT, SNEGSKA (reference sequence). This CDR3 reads CSARGTTPKDTQYF.

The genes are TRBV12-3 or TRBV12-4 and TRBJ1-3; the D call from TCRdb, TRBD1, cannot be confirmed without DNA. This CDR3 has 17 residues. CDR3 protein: CASSPRHGAHSGNTIYF.

The CDR3 loop reads CASSPGTSGSYEQYF. This sequence joins TRBV3-1 and TRBJ2-7; without DNA, the TCRdb call of TRBD2 cannot be checked. This CDR3 has 15 amino acids. Germline CDR1 and CDR2: LGHDT and YNNKEL (reference sequence).

CDR3 sequence reads: CASSRLGQSLNEQFF. The chain uses TRBV7-9 and TRBJ2-1; checking the TCRdb D call of TRBD1 is not possible without DNA. The CDR3 has 15 residues. Germline assignment: CDR1 SEHNR and CDR2 FQNEAQ (reference sequence).

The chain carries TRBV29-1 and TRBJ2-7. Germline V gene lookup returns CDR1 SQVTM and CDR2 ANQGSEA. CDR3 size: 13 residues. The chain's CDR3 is CSVLQAPSYEQYF.

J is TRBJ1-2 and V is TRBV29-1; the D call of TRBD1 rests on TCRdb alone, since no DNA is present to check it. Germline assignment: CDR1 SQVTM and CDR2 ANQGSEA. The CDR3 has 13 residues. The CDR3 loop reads CSVEDRTENGYTF.

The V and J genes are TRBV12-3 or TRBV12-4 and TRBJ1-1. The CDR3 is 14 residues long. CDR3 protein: CASRNGGTDTEAFF.

The CDR3 is CSVQGGSPEAFF. V gene TRBV29-1 combines with J gene TRBJ1-1. CDR1 SQVTM and CDR2 ANQGSEA come from the germline V gene. This CDR3 contains 12 residues.

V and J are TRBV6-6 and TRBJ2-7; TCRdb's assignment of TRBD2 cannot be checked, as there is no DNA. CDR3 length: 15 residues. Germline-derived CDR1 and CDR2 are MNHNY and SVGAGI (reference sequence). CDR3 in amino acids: CASSYSGLAEGGQYF.

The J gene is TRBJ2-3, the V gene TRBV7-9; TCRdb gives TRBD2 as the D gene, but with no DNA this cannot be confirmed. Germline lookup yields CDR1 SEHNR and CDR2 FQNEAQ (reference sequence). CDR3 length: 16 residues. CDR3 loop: CASSPTSGGEIDTQYF.

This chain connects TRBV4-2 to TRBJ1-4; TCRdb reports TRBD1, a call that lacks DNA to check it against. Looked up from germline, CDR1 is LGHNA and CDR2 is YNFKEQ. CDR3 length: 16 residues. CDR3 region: CASSQDRGTGGEKLFF.

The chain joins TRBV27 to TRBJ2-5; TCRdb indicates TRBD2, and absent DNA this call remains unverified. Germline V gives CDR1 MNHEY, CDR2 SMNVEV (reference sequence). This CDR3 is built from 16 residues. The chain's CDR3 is CASSLSVGAGLETQYF.

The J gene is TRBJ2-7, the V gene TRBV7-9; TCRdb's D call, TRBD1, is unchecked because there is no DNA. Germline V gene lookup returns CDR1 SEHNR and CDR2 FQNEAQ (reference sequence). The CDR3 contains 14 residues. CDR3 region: CASSAGAPDYEQYF.

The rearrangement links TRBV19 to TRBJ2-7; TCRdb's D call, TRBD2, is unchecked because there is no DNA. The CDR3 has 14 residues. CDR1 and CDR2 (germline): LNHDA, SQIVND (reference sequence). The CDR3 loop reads CASSRTSATYEQYF.